This T cell receptor beta chain is drawn from a study of vaccination effects on CD4 cells after COVID-19. General study points: Clones that were induced by infection or by vaccine showed marked contraction late after vaccination.

Investigators separated out CD4+ T cells once 9 to 11 days of culture had passed. BNT162b2 vaccine or mRNA-1273 vaccine was given to participants in two doses. On days 3 and 7, fresh IL-2 medium replaced half the medium. A word on this clone: The antigen is undetermined.

Sequenced by immunoSEQ multiplex PCR; TCRdb stores in-frame clones only, minus some. The table includes about 39,000 clones, 55% to 80% detected once. V was pared by 6 bases and J by 4 bases, with 11 bases of the junction left unmatched. There are 15 residues in the CDR3. The germline gives CDR1 MNHEY, CDR2 SMNVEV (reference sequence). The rearrangement links TRBV27 to TRBJ2-5; TRBD1 matches 7 bases. This TCR derives from a human donor who received a COVID-19 vaccine. The input for sequencing was CD4+ T cells from PBMCs cultured without peptide, taken after COVID-19 vaccination. CDR3 sequence: CASSQVENRGETQYF. CDR3 in DNA: TGTGCCAGCAGCCAAGTTGAGAACAGGGGAGAGACCCAGTACTTC.